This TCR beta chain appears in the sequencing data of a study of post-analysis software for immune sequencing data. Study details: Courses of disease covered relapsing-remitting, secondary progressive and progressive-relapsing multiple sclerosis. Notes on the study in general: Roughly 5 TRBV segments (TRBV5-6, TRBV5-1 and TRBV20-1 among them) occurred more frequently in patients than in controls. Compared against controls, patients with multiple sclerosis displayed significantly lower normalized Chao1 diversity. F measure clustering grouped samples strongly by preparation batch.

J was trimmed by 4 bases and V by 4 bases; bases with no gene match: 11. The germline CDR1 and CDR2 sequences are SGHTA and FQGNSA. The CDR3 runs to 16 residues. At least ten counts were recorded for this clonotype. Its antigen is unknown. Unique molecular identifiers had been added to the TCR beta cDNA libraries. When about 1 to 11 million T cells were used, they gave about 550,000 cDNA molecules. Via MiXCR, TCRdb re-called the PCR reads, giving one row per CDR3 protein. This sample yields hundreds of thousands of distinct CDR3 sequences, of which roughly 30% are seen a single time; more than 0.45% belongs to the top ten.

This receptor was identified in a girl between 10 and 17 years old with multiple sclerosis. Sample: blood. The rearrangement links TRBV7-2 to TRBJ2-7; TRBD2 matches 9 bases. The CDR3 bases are TGTGCCAGCAGCTACGTAGCGGGGGATGGATTGTACGAGCAGTACTTC. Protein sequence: CASSYVAGDGLYEQYF.